A selection of T cell receptor beta chains follows, all from one sample in a study of blood T cell repertoires in COVID-19. This table comes from immunoSEQ multiplex PCR, and its TCRdb copy is limited to in-frame clones, with some not included. The table includes about 43,000 clones, 70% to 90% detected once. What was sequenced was peripheral blood. The receptor source for this set is a man between 60 and 75 years old with active COVID-19. The CDR3 runs from the conserved cysteine through the conserved F or W. Fields, in order: D gene, V gene, clone size, J gene, CDR3 length, CDR3 protein, CDR3 DNA. D genes are given only for firm matches. The size field is filled for only some rows; it gives once, few, many or a size class.

.,TRBV11-2,.,TRBJ2-2,15,CANRLAGSGTGELFF,TGTGCCAACCGTTTGGCGGGCTCCGGGACCGGGGAGCTGTTTTTT
.,TRBV18,.,TRBJ2-3,17,CASSPGFLGVGTDTQYF,TGTGCCAGCTCACCCGGCTTCTTAGGAGTTGGGACAGATACGCAGTATTTT
.,TRBV6-4,once,TRBJ1-2,14,CASSDSSREGGYTF,TGTGCCAGCAGTGACTCGAGCAGGGAGGGTGGCTACACCTTC
.,TRBV4-2,.,TRBJ1-1,16,CASSQDQGTMNTEAFF,TGTGCCAGCAGCCAAGACCAGGGGACCATGAACACTGAAGCTTTCTTT
.,TRBV4-2,once,TRBJ2-7,12,CASSPRGGLQYF,TGTGCCAGCAGCCCAAGAGGGGGTCTGCAGTACTTC
TRBD1,TRBV4-3,.,TRBJ1-3,19,CASSQVLVGTGSSGNTIYF,TGCGCCAGCAGCCAAGTCCTGGTCGGGACAGGGAGCTCTGGAAACACCATATATTTT
.,TRBV20-1,.,TRBJ1-1,15,CSASQPEVSGTEAFF,TGCAGTGCTAGTCAACCGGAGGTATCGGGCACTGAAGCTTTCTTT
.,TRBV10-3,.,TRBJ1-2,14,CAISDPQGAYGYTF,TGTGCCATCAGTGACCCACAGGGAGCCTATGGCTACACCTTC
.,TRBV19,.,TRBJ1-1,16,CASNPLVGLRNTEAFF,TGTGCCAGTAATCCTCTTGTGGGGCTAAGGAACACTGAAGCTTTCTTT
.,TRBV11-1,.,TRBJ2-1,12,CASSLFNNEQFF,TGTGCCAGCAGCTTATTTAACAATGAGCAGTTCTTC
.,TRBV9,.,TRBJ1-2,14,CASSAPSIAGGYTF,TGTGCCAGCAGCGCCCCTTCGATTGCGGGCGGCTACACCTTC
.,TRBV5-1,few,TRBJ1-6,15,CASSLEGQGNSPLHF,TGCGCCAGCAGCTTGGAAGGGCAGGGTAATTCACCCCTCCACTTT
TRBD1,TRBV27,.,TRBJ2-7,14,CASSLGQGFHEQYF,TGTGCCAGCAGTTTAGGACAGGGGTTCCACGAGCAGTACTTC
TRBD1,TRBV2,.,TRBJ1-1,13,CASRMTGVTEAFF,TGTGCCAGCAGGATGACAGGGGTAACTGAAGCTTTCTTT
.,TRBV10-3,.,TRBJ1-3,15,CAIRAAGGDRNTIYF,TGTGCCATCAGAGCGGCGGGGGGCGATCGAAACACCATATATTTT
.,TRBV14,once,TRBJ1-2,12,CASSQSGFGYTF,TGTGCCAGCAGCCAGTCAGGGTTTGGCTACACCTTC
TRBD2,TRBV11-3,.,TRBJ2-1,16,CASSLTGRTSYNEQFF,TGTGCCAGCAGCCTTACCGGGAGGACCTCCTACAATGAGCAGTTCTTC
.,TRBV5-6,.,TRBJ1-5,13,CASSLGGGQPQHF,TGTGCCAGCAGCTTGGGTGGGGGCCAGCCCCAGCATTTT
TRBD1,TRBV19,.,TRBJ2-7,15,CASSIKGDSGYEQYF,TGTGCCAGTAGTATAAAGGGGGACAGTGGCTACGAGCAGTACTTC
TRBD2,TRBV28,.,TRBJ2-1,20,CASSPQWRREGLFSYNEQFF,TGTGCCAGCAGTCCCCAGTGGAGGCGGGAGGGCCTATTTTCCTACAATGAGCAGTTCTTC
TRBD1,TRBV19,.,TRBJ2-3,14,CASSIGQVTDTQYF,TGTGCCAGTAGTATCGGACAGGTCACAGATACGCAGTATTTT
.,TRBV6-5,.,TRBJ2-1,15,CASRPFRGTDNEQFF,TGTGCCAGCAGGCCCTTCCGTGGCACCGACAATGAGCAGTTCTTC
TRBD1,TRBV5-1,.,TRBJ1-4,17,CASSPGQGEPTYEKLFF,TGCGCCAGCAGCCCTGGACAGGGAGAGCCCACGTATGAAAAACTGTTTTTT
TRBD2,TRBV7-3,.,TRBJ2-2,16,CASSPGSGGLTGELFF,TGTGCCAGCAGCCCCGGGAGCGGGGGACTCACCGGGGAGCTGTTTTTT
TRBD2,TRBV9,.,TRBJ2-2,16,CASSATSAANTGELFF,TGTGCCAGCAGCGCGACTAGCGCCGCGAACACCGGGGAGCTGTTTTTT
.,TRBV28,.,TRBJ2-3,17,CASSPYWAGEGSDTQYF,TGTGCCAGCAGCCCCTATTGGGCAGGGGAGGGTTCAGATACGCAGTATTTT